The rows below give T cell receptor beta chains drawn from one sample of a study of CD8 T cells in ankylosing spondylitis. From the 5' RACE reads, TCRdb called clonotypes with MiXCR, one entry per CDR3 protein. The repertoire consists of roughly 670,000 distinct CDR3 sequences, with 15% to 20% occurring once and the leading ten covering over 15%. Sequences were obtained from blood, either unsorted or a sorted T cell fraction (not recorded which). The receptors shown here come from a male donor with ankylosing spondylitis. The CDR3 runs from the conserved cysteine through the conserved F or W. D genes are given only for firm matches. Size is stated for part of the rows, as once, few or many counts, or as a class when the clone is expanded.

>few|TRBD1|TRBV7-9|TRBJ2-5
TGTGCCAGCAGCACACCGGGACAGGGTTTTGGGGAGACCCAGTACTTC
CASSTPGQGFGETQYF
>NA|NA|TRBV5-6|TRBJ2-3
TGTGCCAGCAACGACGGCACGAGCACAGATACGCAGTATTTT
CASNDGTSTDTQYF
>few|TRBD2|TRBV30|TRBJ2-1
TGTGCTACGAGCGGGGTAGCGGGAGTGGGTGAGCAGTTCTTC
CATSGVAGVGEQFF
>NA|NA|TRBV6-2/TRBV6-3|TRBJ2-3
TGTGCCAGCAGTTACCCGACGGGAGATACGCAGTATTTT
CASSYPTGDTQYF
>NA|NA|TRBV28|TRBJ1-3
TGTGCCAGCAGTTTAACCCAGGGGTTTGGAAACACCATATATTTT
CASSLTQGFGNTIYF
>NA|TRBD1|TRBV5-1|TRBJ1-5
TGCGCCAGCAGCCCTGAAGGGGGCAGCAATCAGCCCCAGCATTTT
CASSPEGGSNQPQHF
>NA|TRBD2|TRBV5-1|TRBJ2-3
TGCGCCAGCAGCTTCTCTAGCGGGAGGGCCCTCGGCACAGATACGCAGTATTTT
CASSFSSGRALGTDTQYF
>few|NA|TRBV4-2|TRBJ2-5
TGTGCCAGCAGCCAAGATAGGATTGCCTTGGAGACCCAGTACTTC
CASSQDRIALETQYF
>NA|TRBD1|TRBV24-1|TRBJ1-1
TGTGCCACCGCCGGACAGGGTAACACTGAAGCTTTCTTT
CATAGQGNTEAFF
>few|NA|TRBV5-1|TRBJ2-3
TGCGCCAGCAGCTATCAGACAGATACGCAGTATTTT
CASSYQTDTQYF
>many|TRBD1|TRBV20-1|TRBJ1-6
TGCAGTGCTAGAGATCCCGGGACAGGGGACGGTTCACCCCTCCACTTT
CSARDPGTGDGSPLHF
>few|NA|TRBV4-3|TRBJ2-3
TGCGCCAGCAGCCCAAGGGCTGCTAGCACAGATACGCAGTATTTT
CASSPRAASTDTQYF
>many|NA|TRBV5-1|TRBJ1-1
TGCGCCAGCAGCTTTTCCGGGGGAAACACTGAAGCTTTCTTT
CASSFSGGNTEAFF
>few|TRBD1|TRBV5-1|TRBJ2-1
TGCGCCAGCAGTCCCGGGACAGGGTATTTCAATGAGCAGTTCTTC
CASSPGTGYFNEQFF
>NA|NA|TRBV29-1|TRBJ2-7
TGCAGCGTTGAATTGGGCAGTAATACCTACGAGCAGTACTTC
CSVELGSNTYEQYF
>few|NA|TRBV24-1|TRBJ2-3
TGTGCCACCAGCGATCCCCCGTGGGATACGCAGTATTTT
CATSDPPWDTQYF
>NA|TRBD2|TRBV10-3|TRBJ2-7
TGTGCCACTGTTCTAGCGGACTCATTC
CATVLADSF
>NA|NA|TRBV3-1|TRBJ2-1
TGTGCCAGCAGCCATTGGGGGGACTTCTACAATGAGCAGTTCTTC
CASSHWGDFYNEQFF
>few|NA|TRBV9|TRBJ2-5
TGTGCCAGCAGCGTAGCTACGCGGGCAGAGGAGACCCAGTACTTC
CASSVATRAEETQYF
>NA|NA|TRBV3-1|TRBJ2-7
TGTGCCAGCAGCCAAGACGGAGTTGAGGCCTTCTACGAGCAGTACTTC
CASSQDGVEAFYEQYF
>few|TRBD2|TRBV12-3/TRBV12-4|TRBJ2-1
TGTGCCAGCAGTTCGCAAGCGGGGGTAGATGAGCAGTTCTTC
CASSSQAGVDEQFF
>few|NA|TRBV5-1|TRBJ1-2
TGCGCCAGCAGCCCCGCCGGGGGATCCCTCTATGGCTACACCTTC
CASSPAGGSLYGYTF
>NA|NA|TRBV19|TRBJ1-5
TGTGCCAGCCGGGCCGAGCGGAACAATCAGCCCCAGCATTTT
CASRAERNNQPQHF
>few|NA|TRBV27|TRBJ1-5
TGTGCCAGCAGTAGGGCCTTCAATCAGCCCCAGCATTTT
CASSRAFNQPQHF